The sequence of this T cell receptor (beta chain) was determined in a study of T-cell memory formation after mild COVID-19 (dated by TCRdb to about 2021). Background on the whole study: TCR sequence clusters from the two donors were found to be largely donor specific. In two donors, T-cell clones that expanded and contracted after mild COVID-19 were followed by sequencing TCRalpha and TCRbeta repertoires longitudinally. Two young, previously healthy adult volunteers made up the cohort, one male and one female. Broader findings and caveats from the paper: The study covered only two mild cases, and larger cohorts including severe cases with pre-infection samples were considered necessary. Contracting CD4+ clones appeared mostly in the CM and EM memory subsets, whereas CD8+ clones were enriched in EMRA. The detection of some responding clones in pre-infection memory suggests that pre-existing cross-reactive memory T cells joined the SARS-CoV-2 response. From day 15 to 85, contracting clones showed balanced CD4/CD8 phenotypes, whereas a second wave of clones that expanded from day 15 to 37 leaned towards CD4+. The second-wave clones that peaked on day 37 were not confirmed to be SARS-CoV-2 specific.

V is pruned by 4 bases and J by 4 bases, leaving 11 bases of the junction without a gene match. From its cysteine to its phenylalanine, the CDR3 spans 19 amino acids. Only the CDR3 DNA is retained, 57 bases long and in frame from the first base. The germline V gene (reference sequence) supplies CDR1 LNHDA and CDR2 SQIVND. Ficoll-Paque density gradient centrifugation was used to isolate PBMCs. The instrument was an Illumina NovaSeq 6000. TCRalpha and TCRbeta cDNA libraries were built by 5'RACE with constant-segment primers, adding sample barcodes and unique molecular identifiers. Trizol reagent was used to extract RNA from every sample. Libraries were amplified in two PCR steps, with a second sample barcode and Illumina TruSeq adapters added in the second step. Libraries were sequenced on an Illumina NovaSeq with 2 x 150 bp paired-end reads. For the original study's pipeline: Demultiplexing of reads and collapsing into UMI-guided consensus sequences were performed with migec v1.2.7. With mixcr v2.1.11, UMI consensuses were aligned to TRA and TRB V and J templates and assembled into clonotypes. Expanded or contracted clonotypes were those called significant by both edgeR and NoisET, with noise models trained on biological replicates. For edgeR calls, the cutoffs were a false discovery rate-adjusted p below 0.01 and a log2 fold-change threshold of 1. As an exploratory analysis of dynamics, max-normalized trajectories of the 1000 most abundant clonotypes were examined by PCA with hierarchical clustering. Separately sequenced CD4+ and CD8+ repertoires were used to assign a CD4 or CD8 phenotype to each responding clone. TCRdb reanalyzed the raw reads on its own, using fastp at Q25 for trimming and MiXCR for clone calling, and kept in-frame beta chains. Merged by CDR3 protein, the rows form single entries marked with the most common genes and DNA. These V and J calls rely on TCRdb rather than the paper's analysis. The sample yields more than 150,000 distinct CDR3 sequences; about 9.9% were counted once. Of the sample, about 3.8% falls within the top ten clones.

As for this clonotype: Its antigen has not been determined. The sample holds no much larger clone one base away, and base qualities are not on file.

Sample: PBMCs or a T cell subset sorted from them (not recorded which). The chain joins TRBV19 to TRBJ1-6; 12 junctional bases match TRBD1. This TCR was sampled from a man between 18 and 35 years old who had mild COVID-19 (a few samples of this study predate the infection). The sample titles of this study are shuffled in the database, so cell type and time point are left out; the donor was told from shared clones. The DNA sequence is given as TGTGCCAGTAGTAGCCCTCCCGGGACAGGGGGCGCGTATAATTCACCCCTCCACTTT. Its protein product is CASSSPPGTGGAYNSPLHF.